This passage covers 14 T cell receptor beta chains from one sample sequenced in a study of blood T cell repertoires in COVID-19. TCRdb's table, derived via immunoSEQ multiplex PCR, lists solely in-frame clones and lacks some. The sample carries 100,000 to 150,000 clones, 85% to 90% recorded once. Sequences were obtained from peripheral blood. These receptors all come from a man aged 65-85 years who had recovered from COVID-19.

This chain uses TRBV5-1 with TRBJ2-2; 9 nucleotides agree with TRBD1. V was clipped by 0 bases and J by 3 bases; unmatched bases: 0. The germline CDR1 and CDR2 sequences are SGHRS and YFSETQ. The CDR3 loop spans 15 amino acids. CDR3 sequence (DNA): TGCGCCAGCAGCTTGGGGGACAGGGACACCGGGGAGCTGTTTTTT. Protein product: CASSLGDRDTGELFF.

The chain joins TRBV19 to TRBJ1-4; perhaps TRBD1 as D (6 bases). The germline V and J ends were trimmed by 8 bases and 7 bases, with 23 bases remaining between them. The CDR3 spans 16 residues. The germline gives CDR1 LNHDA, CDR2 SQIVND (reference sequence). This CDR3 is CASSSPTGYIGEKLFF. Written as DNA, the CDR3 is TGTGCCAGTTCTTCCCCAACAGGGTACATCGGTGAAAAACTGTTTTTT.

This chain links TRBV2 with TRBJ2-1; D is possibly TRBD1 (6 bases). Deletions cut 2 bases from V and 5 bases from J, with 13 bases between. The CDR3 runs 15 residues. CDR1 is SNHLY and CDR2 is FYNNEI in the germline V gene. CDR3 loop: CASSEFGQPHNEQFF. The CDR3 DNA sequence: TGTGCCAGCAGTGAATTCGGACAGCCCCACAATGAGCAGTTCTTC.

This chain joins TRBV27 and TRBJ1-2; possibly TRBD1 for D (6 bases). This CDR3 comprises 14 residues. V lost 5 bases, J lost 3 bases, and 13 bases lay in between. Looked up from germline, CDR1 is MNHEY and CDR2 is SMNVEV (reference sequence). The CDR3 loop reads CASSLRGPYYGYTF. The CDR3 bases are TGTGCCAGCAGTCTGCGGGGGCCATACTATGGCTACACCTTC.

In nucleotides, the CDR3 is TGTGCCAGCAGCTACAGGGCTTACTCTGGAAACACCATATATTTT. It is translated as CASSYRAYSGNTIYF. The chain recombines TRBV2 with TRBJ1-3; TRBD1 is a possible D gene (6 bases). In germline, CDR1 is SNHLY, CDR2 FYNNEI. The CDR3 has 15 residues. Trimming removed 6 bases from V and 0 bases from J, with 12 bases in between.

This chain joins TRBV15 and TRBJ1-1; D may be TRBD1 (5 bases). The CDR3 contains 14 residues. Per germline, CDR1 LNHNV and CDR2 YYDKDF (reference sequence). Trimming shortened V by 0 bases and J by 11 bases, and 16 bases separated the two germline ends. CDR3 amino acids: CATSRDLAGREAFF. The CDR3, as DNA: TGTGCCACCAGCAGAGATCTAGCGGGGCGGGAGGCTTTCTTT.

The V call is TRBV29-1, the J call TRBJ1-2; 10 bases line up with TRBD1. V was pared by 4 bases and J by 4 bases, with 6 bases of the junction left unmatched. The CDR3 runs 14 residues. Germline CDR1 reads SQVTM; CDR2 reads ANQGSEA. The CDR3 is CSVGDRTGGYGYTF. CDR3 nucleotides: TGCAGCGTTGGAGACCGGACAGGGGGCTATGGCTACACCTTC. Together with reference TRBV29-1 and TRBJ1-2, the CDR3 gives the full variable domain: SAVISQKPSRDICQRGTSLTIQCQVDSQVTMMFWYRQQPGQSLTLIATANQGSEATYESGFVIDKFPISRPNLTFSTLTVSNMSPEDSSIYLCSVGDRTGGYGYTFGSGTRLTVV.

Points on this clone: A junction end diverges from the germline sequence, so it may reflect a read error. The chain employs TRBV7-9 and TRBJ1-4; tentatively, D is TRBD1 (5 bases). In germline, CDR1 is SEHNR, CDR2 FQNEAQ (reference sequence). The CDR3 sequence is 15 residues long. The CDR3: CASSRTNRPNEKLFF. The CDR3 region has the DNA TGTGCCAGCAGCCGAACAAACAGGCCTAACGAAAAACTGTTTTTT.

The J gene is TRBJ2-5, the V gene TRBV7-6; the match to TRBD2 covers 11 bases. This CDR3 region has 15 residues. Per the germline V gene, CDR1 is SGHVS and CDR2 is FNYEAQ. V trimming: 7 bases; J trimming: 5 bases; junction bases outside the gene matches: 9. This CDR3 is CASTPTSGAIETQYF. CDR3 in DNA: TGTGCCAGCACCCCGACTAGCGGGGCGATCGAGACCCAGTACTTC.

This clone occurred once. The chain joins TRBV7-8 to TRBJ1-2, with a possible D match to TRBD1 (5 bases). Trimming stripped 5 bases from V and 4 bases from J, with 14 bases between. The CDR3 sequence is 14 residues long. The germline CDR1 and CDR2 sequences are SGHVS and FQNEAQ. DNA for the CDR3: TGTGCCAGCAGCCTTTATCAGGGCGGCTATGGCTACACCTTC. Its protein is CASSLYQGGYGYTF.

The chain uses TRBV19 and TRBJ1-5; no firm D call. The germline V and J ends were trimmed by 3 bases and 10 bases, with 13 bases remaining between them. Per germline, CDR1 LNHDA and CDR2 SQIVND (reference sequence). This CDR3 spans 13 amino acids. The CDR3 sequence is CASSISGLSPQHF. The CDR3 nucleotides are TGTGCCAGTAGTATTTCCGGGTTAAGTCCCCAGCATTTT.

The chain carries TRBV4-3 and TRBJ2-1; 7 bases line up with TRBD2. The CDR3 runs 19 residues. Germline assignment: CDR1 LGHNA and CDR2 YSLEER. The V gene end was trimmed by 0 bases and the J gene end by 9 bases; junction bases not matched to a gene: 20. The CDR3 loop reads CASSQDGPMVGGPPAEQFF. The CDR3 DNA reads as TGCGCCAGCAGCCAAGATGGGCCCATGGTGGGAGGGCCCCCCGCTGAGCAGTTCTTC.

This clone showed up just once. This chain uses TRBV7-5 with TRBJ2-7; the table's D call TRBD2 went unverified against the DNA. TRBV7-5 has pseudogene status. The CDR3 has 17 residues. This CDR3 reads CARSASRREPSSYEQYF. CDR3 sequence (DNA): TGTGCCAGAAGCGCCAGCAGGCGGGAGCCGAGCTCCTACGAGCAGTACTTC.

V usage is TRBV5-6 and J usage is TRBJ2-1; perhaps TRBD2 as D (5 bases). This CDR3 has 14 amino acids. Germline V CDR1 and CDR2: SGHDT, YYEEEE. Trimming left V 4 bases short and J 3 bases short, with 11 bases between. CDR3 bases: TGTGCCAGCAGCGCATCCGGGAACTACAATGAGCAGTTCTTC. This sequence encodes CASSASGNYNEQFF. The entire variable domain, with the rest obtained from reference TRBV5-6 and TRBJ2-1, is as follows: DAGVTQSPTHLIKTRGQQVTLRCSPKSGHDTVSWYQQALGQGPQFIFQYYEEEERQRGNFPDRFSGHQFPNYSSELNVNALLLGDSALYLCASSASGNYNEQFFGPGTRLTVL.